This T cell receptor beta chain emerged from a study of blood T cell repertoires in COVID-19. Whole-study context: Collection of acute and convalescent COVID-19 samples took place in the United States, Italy and Spain. PBMCs, B-cell-depleted T cells, or T cells provided the cDNA or gDNA that made up the material.

CDR3 length: 13 amino acids. V trimming: 4 bases; J trimming: 8 bases; junction bases outside the gene matches: 4. The germline V gene encodes CDR1 SGHRS and CDR2 YFSETQ. How the authors handled the data: It was from reference gene primer amplification that nucleated cell counts were estimated. Clones were sequenced by immunoSEQ multiplex PCR, and TCRdb holds only the in-frame ones, with some missing. The V and J calls and clone size were taken over from that table, and D and trimming were inferred from the DNA. The sample shows about 210,000 clones, approximately 83% of them seen only once. The receptor was derived from a middle-aged woman with active or convalescent COVID-19. This chain joins TRBV5-1 and TRBJ2-4, with 9 bases identical to TRBD2. The sample consisted of peripheral blood. Here the CDR3 DNA reads TGCGCCAGCAGCCCTAGCGGGAAGTACATTCAGTACTTC. Its protein product is CASSPSGKYIQYF.